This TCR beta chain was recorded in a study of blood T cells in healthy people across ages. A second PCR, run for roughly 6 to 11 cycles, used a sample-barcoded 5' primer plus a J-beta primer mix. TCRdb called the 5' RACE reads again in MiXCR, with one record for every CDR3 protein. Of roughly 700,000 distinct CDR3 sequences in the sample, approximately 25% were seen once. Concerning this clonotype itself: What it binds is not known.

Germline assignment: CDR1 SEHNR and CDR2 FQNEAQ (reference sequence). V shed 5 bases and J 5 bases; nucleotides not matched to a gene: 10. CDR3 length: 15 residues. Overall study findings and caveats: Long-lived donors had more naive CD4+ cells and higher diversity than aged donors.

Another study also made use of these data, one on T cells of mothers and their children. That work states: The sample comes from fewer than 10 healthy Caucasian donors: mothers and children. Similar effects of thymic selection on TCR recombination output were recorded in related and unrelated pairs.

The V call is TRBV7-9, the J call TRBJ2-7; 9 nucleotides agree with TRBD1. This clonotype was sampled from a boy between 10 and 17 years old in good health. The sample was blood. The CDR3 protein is CASSPMGQGINEQYF. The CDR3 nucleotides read TGTGCCAGCAGCCCGATGGGACAGGGAATCAACGAGCAGTACTTC.